The source of this T cell receptor beta chain is a study of vaccination effects on CD4 cells after COVID-19. Study-wide findings and caveats: Marked clonal contraction of infection- and vaccine-induced clones was seen late after vaccination.

Comment on this clone: What it binds is not known.

Sequencing was performed with immunoSEQ multiplex PCR; in TCRdb, only in-frame clones are kept and a portion is missing. Among around 32,000 clones listed, more than 55% were seen once. Expansion with viral peptide pools was applied to antigen-specific CD4+ T cells by the ViraFEST assay prior to sequencing. Having been cultured for under twelve days, the cells underwent CD4+ T cell isolation. Vaccine administered to participants consisted of two doses of either BNT162b2 or mRNA-1273. Nucleocapsid antibodies stayed negative before and after vaccination, showing no earlier SARS-CoV-2 infection. A half-medium replacement with IL-2 medium was carried out on days 3 and 7. This CDR3 region has 11 residues. Germline CDR1 and CDR2: SQVTM and ANQGSEA.

Sequenced here: CD4+ T cells from PBMCs cultured with SARS-CoV-2 spike peptides, sampled after COVID-19 vaccination. J is TRBJ2-7 and V is TRBV29-1, with TRBD1 as a possible D gene (5 bases). The J call may be incorrect, as the DNA end agrees better with TRBJ1-1. The sequence was collected from a human donor who received a COVID-19 vaccine. The CDR3 reads CSVDDLQGAFF. CDR3 nucleotides: TGCAGCGTTGACGATCTGCAGGGTGCTTTCTTT.